The 20 T cell receptor beta chains presented below share a single source sample, sequenced in a study of CXCR3-negative and CXCR3-positive naive CD8 T cells. Findings of the study overall: Hydrophobicity was higher for TRB CDR3s found in CXCR3-positive naive cells than in CXCR3-negative naive cells.

Their cognate antigens are unknown. Via 5' RACE with UMI labels, TRB cDNA libraries were prepared. No DNA is given; TCRdb re-called the 5' RACE reads and lists each CDR3 protein once. The sample table sets out more than 70,000 distinct CDR3 sequences. Sequenced: naive CXCR3+ CD8+ T cells from blood. Sample subset: CD45RO-CCR7+CD27+CD95- naive CD8+ T cells expressing CXCR3 (TNR3+). The receptors stem from a human donor in good health. Some clones in this sample may be carry-over from other donors' samples.

V is TRBV6-5 and J is TRBJ1-5; checking the TCRdb D call of TRBD1 is not possible without DNA. The CDR3 loop spans 16 amino acids. Germline V gene data show CDR1 as MNHEY and CDR2 as SVGAGI. The CDR3 is CASSYTRTVKGQGQHF.

The chain links TRBV29-1 to TRBJ2-7; TCRdb's D call of TRBD1 is untestable without DNA. The germline gives CDR1 SQVTM, CDR2 ANQGSEA. This CDR3 has 14 residues. This CDR3 reads CSVRPTGGAYEQYF.

The chain joins TRBV10-3 to TRBJ2-7; TCRdb returns TRBD1, unconfirmable since there is no DNA. There are 16 residues in the CDR3. CDR1 ENHRY and CDR2 SYGVKD come from the germline V gene. This CDR3 is CAISESRAEGGYEQYF.

J is TRBJ2-1 and V is TRBV5-1; TCRdb designates TRBD1, a call that cannot be tested without DNA. In germline, CDR1 is SGHRS, CDR2 YFSETQ. This CDR3 is built from 20 residues. The CDR3 is CASSSQPGGVSGGAFNEQFF.

The chain links TRBV10-3 to TRBJ2-7; with no DNA, the TCRdb D assignment of TRBD1 cannot be verified. Germline CDR1 and CDR2: ENHRY and SYGVKD. The CDR3 loop spans 16 amino acids. The CDR3 reads CAISESIRTVTYEQYF.

CDR3 in amino acids: CASRGLADEQYF. The chain is built from TRBV27 and TRBJ2-7; the TCRdb call, TRBD2, lacks DNA for checking. The germline V gene encodes CDR1 MNHEY and CDR2 SMNVEV (reference sequence). The CDR3 extends over 12 amino acids.

V gene TRBV5-1 combines with J gene TRBJ2-1; the TCRdb call, TRBD2, lacks DNA for checking. Germline values: CDR1 SGHRS, CDR2 YFSETQ. The length of the CDR3 is 12 residues. CDR3: CASSLAGGPEFF. Together with reference TRBV5-1 and TRBJ2-1, the CDR3 gives the full variable domain: KAGVTQTPRYLIKTRGQQVTLSCSPISGHRSVSWYQQTPGQGLQFLFEYFSETQRNKGNFPGRFSGRQFSNSRSEMNVSTLELGDSALYLCASSLAGGPEFFGPGTRLTVL.

V gene TRBV29-1 combines with J gene TRBJ2-3; TCRdb's D call, TRBD1, is unchecked because there is no DNA. In germline, CDR1 is SQVTM, CDR2 ANQGSEA. The CDR3 extends over 14 amino acids. This CDR3 reads CSVEGLGKGDTQYF.

The V gene is TRBV19, the J gene TRBJ1-5. Germline lookup yields CDR1 LNHDA and CDR2 SQIVND (reference sequence). The CDR3 totals 14 residues. The CDR3 here is CASSIGSFNQPQHF.

The V and J genes are TRBV12-3 or TRBV12-4 and TRBJ2-1; TCRdb's D call of TRBD2 is untestable without DNA. The CDR3 has 12 amino acids. CDR3 protein: CASSLVSHEQFF.

CDR3 amino acids: CASSPSGTVDEQFF. This chain links TRBV28 with TRBJ2-1; no DNA is available, so the TRBD2 call from TCRdb remains unchecked. Germline-derived CDR1 and CDR2 are MDHEN and SYDVKM. The length of the CDR3 is 14 residues.

The chain has TRBV7-9 and TRBJ2-7; the TCRdb D gene call, TRBD1, has no DNA to confirm it. This CDR3 is built from 11 residues. Per the germline V gene, CDR1 is SEHNR and CDR2 is FQNEAQ (reference sequence). Here the CDR3 reads CASSLVRDLLF.

This chain connects TRBV28 to TRBJ2-1; there is no DNA to check the TCRdb D call of TRBD1. Germline V lookup: CDR1 MDHEN, CDR2 SYDVKM. The CDR3 extends over 14 amino acids. The CDR3 sequence is CASRSRGTHDEQFF.

This chain links TRBV15 with TRBJ2-7. This CDR3 has 14 residues. Per the germline V gene, CDR1 is LNHNV and CDR2 is YYDKDF (reference sequence). CDR3 residues: CATSRRTTNAEQYF.

The chain employs TRBV10-1 and TRBJ2-3; TCRdb's D call of TRBD1 is untestable without DNA. This CDR3 has 18 amino acids. The germline CDR1 and CDR2 sequences are WNHNN and SYGVQD (reference sequence). CDR3 sequence: CASSGPESPFTSTDTQYF.

The chain combines TRBV12-3 or TRBV12-4 with TRBJ2-5; as DNA is missing, the TRBD2 call by TCRdb cannot be tested. The CDR3 extends over 13 amino acids. CDR3 in amino acids: CASRRGGQETQYF.

The CDR3: CSAERQGASNEQFF. V usage is TRBV20-1 and J usage is TRBJ2-1; TCRdb's assignment of TRBD1 cannot be checked, as there is no DNA. The CDR3 contains 14 residues. Per germline, CDR1 DFQATT and CDR2 SNEGSKA (reference sequence).

This chain uses TRBV6-2 or TRBV6-3 with TRBJ1-6; with no DNA, the TCRdb D assignment of TRBD1 cannot be verified. The CDR3 runs 19 residues. The germline gives CDR1 MNHEY, CDR2 SVGEGT. This CDR3 is CASSYRQDRDLSYNSPLHF.

The chain is built from TRBV5-1 and TRBJ1-1. Per germline, CDR1 SGHRS and CDR2 YFSETQ. The CDR3 runs to 14 residues. CDR3 protein: CASSLVTGNTEAFF.

V is TRBV9 and J is TRBJ2-7; TCRdb lists TRBD1, though no DNA is available to test this call. This CDR3 comprises 13 residues. The germline CDR1 and CDR2 sequences are SGDLS and YYNGEE. The CDR3 here is CASSPPTGAEQYF. Full variable domain (missing parts from reference TRBV9 and TRBJ2-7): DSGVTQTPKHLITATGQRVTLRCSPRSGDLSVYWYQQSLDQGLQFLIQYYNGEERAKGNILERFSAQQFPDLHSELNLSSLELGDSALYFCASSPPTGAEQYFGPGTRLTVT.